This T cell receptor beta chain came from a study of T cell repertoires in cytomegalovirus infection. The germline V gene has CDR1 LGHNT and CDR2 FRNRAP. The CDR3 has 12 residues. V was shortened by 2 bases and J by 7 bases, with 9 bases between the two germline ends. TCRdb fed the reads into MiXCR, producing one record per CDR3 protein. The data hold 500,000 or so distinct CDR3 sequences, with 15% to 20% observed a single time. This receptor was taken from a human donor in good health (CMV status not recorded). Some clones in this sample may be carry-over from other donors' samples. V and J are TRBV12-5 and TRBJ2-7; D not certain. Sequencing was performed on CD8+ T cells from PBMCs. This chain's CDR3 is CASGLSLLEQYF. CDR3 sequence (DNA): TGTGCTAGTGGTTTGTCTTTATTGGAGCAGTACTTC.